The 27 T cell receptor beta chains presented below share a single source sample, sequenced in a study of molecular identifiers for immune sequencing clone quantification. TCRdb re-derived calls from the PCR reads in MiXCR, one entry per CDR3 protein. The table shows about half a million distinct CDR3 sequences, with roughly 26% occurring only once. Source material: naive CD8+ T cells from blood, with Jurkat cell RNA spiked in. Described subset: FACS-sorted CD8+CD4-CCR7+CD45RA+ naive T cells. These receptors originate from a human donor in good health. Some libraries in this study had Jurkat cell RNA spiked in.

The genes are TRBV19 and TRBJ2-7; no clear D. CDR1 and CDR2 (germline): LNHDA, SQIVND (reference sequence). Trimming removed 1 base at V and 5 bases at J, with 9 bases between. This CDR3 comprises 13 residues. CDR3 sequence reads: CASSIGIRNEQYF. The CDR3 DNA reads as TGTGCCAGTAGTATAGGGATAAGGAACGAGCAGTACTTC. Looking up the rest from reference TRBV19 and TRBJ2-7 gives the full variable domain: DGGITQSPKYLFRKEGQNVTLSCEQNLNHDAMYWYRQDPGQGLRLIYYSQIVNDFQKGDIAEGYSVSREKKESFPLTVTSAQKNPTAFYLCASSIGIRNEQYFGPGTRLTVT.

The chain combines TRBV30 with TRBJ1-1, with 8 bases lining up with TRBD1. Trimming at V came to 0 bases and at J to 3 bases, leaving 3 bases not matched to a gene. Germline CDR1 and CDR2: GTSNPN and SVGIG (reference sequence). This CDR3 has 14 residues. The CDR3 loop is CAWSVDRGYTEAFF. The CDR3 region has the DNA TGTGCCTGGAGTGTAGACAGGGGCTACACTGAAGCTTTCTTT.

The CDR3 DNA sequence: TGCGCCAGCAGCACCAAGAGAGGGGAGCTGTTTTTT. It yields the protein CASSTKRGELFF. V gene TRBV10-2 combines with J gene TRBJ2-2; no clear D gene. V was cut by 6 bases and J by 8 bases, with 10 bases left in between. Looked up from germline, CDR1 is WSHSY and CDR2 is SAAADI. The CDR3 has 12 amino acids.

This clonotype was observed at least ten times. The gene calls are TRBV12-3 or TRBV12-4 and TRBJ1-1; TRBD1 agrees at 9 bases. The V gene end was trimmed by 5 bases and the J gene end by 7 bases; junction bases not matched to a gene: 5. CDR3 size: 13 residues. The CDR3 sequence is CASSIDRGSEAFF. The CDR3 DNA is TGTGCCAGCAGTATAGACAGGGGGAGTGAAGCTTTCTTT.

The V gene is TRBV27, the J gene TRBJ1-6; D may be TRBD1 (6 bases). The ends were cut back, 4 bases at V and 10 bases at J, with 17 bases in the middle. Germline CDR1 reads MNHEY; CDR2 reads SMNVEV (reference sequence). The CDR3 sequence is 15 residues long. This CDR3 is CASSSRTVRESPLHF. DNA of the CDR3: TGTGCCAGCAGTTCCCGGACAGTACGAGAATCACCCCTCCACTTT.

This clonotype was picked up many times. The gene calls are TRBV7-9 and TRBJ1-1, with 7 positions matching TRBD1. V trimming: 3 bases; J trimming: 5 bases; junction bases outside the gene matches: 9. The CDR3 has 15 residues. The germline CDR1 and CDR2 sequences are SEHNR and FQNEAQ (reference sequence). The CDR3 spells CASSFSQGLSTEAFF. CDR3 DNA sequence: TGTGCCAGCAGCTTCTCACAGGGGCTGAGTACTGAAGCTTTCTTT.

On this clonotype: This may be a read error, as it is one base from a much larger clone. The gene calls are TRBV29-1 and TRBJ1-1, with 12 positions matching TRBD1. Looked up from germline, CDR1 is SQVTM and CDR2 is ANQGSEA. The junction had 15 bases not matched to a gene; V was cut back by 7 bases and J by 0 bases. This CDR3 spans 18 amino acids. CDR3 residues: CSGVGTGGKTALNTEAFF. In nucleotides, the CDR3 is TGCAGCGGTGTGGGGACAGGGGGCAAAACGGCCCTGAACACTGAAGCTTTCTTT.

The table lists this clonotype with a few counts. The rearrangement uses TRBV7-9 and TRBJ2-7; either TRBD1 or TRBD2 may fit D (6 bases each). The germline gives CDR1 SEHNR, CDR2 FQNEAQ (reference sequence). Trimming left V 4 bases short and J 4 bases short, with 23 bases between. CDR3 size: 17 residues. The CDR3 region is CASSSGLYDKGGYEQYF. CDR3 DNA: TGTGCCAGCAGCTCCGGGCTTTATGACAAAGGGGGGTACGAGCAGTACTTC. Full variable domain (outside the CDR3, taken from reference TRBV7-9 and TRBJ2-7): DTGVSQNPRHKITKRGQNVTFRCDPISEHNRLYWYRQTLGQGPEFLTYFQNEAQLEKSRLLSDRFSAERPKGSFSTLEIQRTEQGDSAMYLCASSSGLYDKGGYEQYFGPGTRLTVT.

This clonotype was detected only a few times. The gene calls are TRBV13 and TRBJ2-7; D remains unclear. The CDR3 sequence is 13 residues long. The germline V gene encodes CDR1 PRHDT and CDR2 FYEKMQ (reference sequence). V lost 5 bases and J 6 bases, leaving 14 bases between the germline ends. The CDR3 sequence is CASSQFYPGEQYF. CDR3 nucleotide sequence: TGTGCCAGCAGCCAGTTCTATCCAGGCGAGCAGTACTTC.

This clonotype was seen just once. The rearrangement links TRBV6-5 to TRBJ2-2; D call uncertain. This CDR3 region has 14 residues. Trimming took 5 bases from V and 4 from J, leaving 11 bases between them. The germline V gene encodes CDR1 MNHEY and CDR2 SVGAGI. The CDR3 region has the DNA TGTGCCAGCAGTCAGCTCGTCCCCACCGGGGAGCTGTTTTTT. Translating gives CASSQLVPTGELFF.

This clonotype was detected many times. The chain is built from TRBV12-3 or TRBV12-4 and TRBJ1-5; D gene ambiguous. This CDR3 comprises 16 residues. V lost 1 base, J lost 0 bases, and 10 bases lay in between. The CDR3 DNA is TGTGCCAGCAGTTTAGGAACCAGCTATAGCAATCAGCCCCAGCATTTT. Protein: CASSLGTSYSNQPQHF.

CDR3 in DNA: TGTGCCAGCGAGGACACCGCAAACACTGAAGCTTTCTTT. Amino acid sequence: CASEDTANTEAFF. The chain recombines TRBV2 with TRBJ1-1; the D gene is possibly TRBD1 (5 bases). There are 13 residues in the CDR3. Germline values: CDR1 SNHLY, CDR2 FYNNEI. V gave up 8 bases and J gave up 2 bases, with 12 bases separating them.

This clonotype has more than one count but fewer than ten. The V call is TRBV14, the J call TRBJ2-7; no firm D call. V lost 3 bases and J 7 bases, leaving 7 bases between the germline ends. The CDR3 spans 11 residues. Germline lookup yields CDR1 SGHDN and CDR2 FVKESK. The CDR3 sequence: CASSHSMEQYF. In DNA form, the CDR3 reads TGTGCCAGCAGCCATTCGATGGAGCAGTACTTC.

About this clonotype itself: The junction departs from germline at one end; a sequencing error may be responsible. The gene calls are TRBV6-5 and TRBJ1-4; weak D call: TRBD1 (5 bases). Germline V CDR1 and CDR2: MNHEY, SVGAGI. The CDR3 covers 14 residues. The CDR3 nucleotides are TGCGCCAGCAGTCACCTCACAAGGGGTGAAAAACTGTTTTTT. Its protein is CASSHLTRGEKLFF.

This clonotype occurred many times. The rearrangement uses TRBV27 and TRBJ1-1; D may be TRBD1 (5 bases). The length of the CDR3 is 14 residues. Germline-derived CDR1 and CDR2 are MNHEY and SMNVEV (reference sequence). With 0 bases removed from V and 6 bases from J, the gap between germline ends came to 11 bases. CDR3 in amino acids: CASSLSRSTAEAFF. CDR3 in DNA: TGTGCCAGCAGTTTATCAAGGTCGACAGCTGAAGCTTTCTTT.

This clonotype was counted a few times. The rearrangement joins TRBV27 to TRBJ2-7, with D unresolved. Trimming took 0 bases from V and 4 from J, leaving 16 bases between them. Germline-derived CDR1 and CDR2 are MNHEY and SMNVEV (reference sequence). The CDR3 has 16 residues. The CDR3 nucleotides are TGTGCCAGCAGTTTATCTCTATCGGCAGCAAAATACGAGCAGTACTTC. This codes for CASSLSLSAAKYEQYF.

This clonotype was seen repeatedly, ten times or more. The genes are TRBV29-1 and TRBJ2-7; weak D call: TRBD2 (6 bases). Between the trimmed V and J ends, which lost 4 bases and 0 bases, there was a span of 10 bases. The germline CDR1 and CDR2 sequences are SQVTM and ANQGSEA. The CDR3 totals 13 residues. DNA for the CDR3: TGCAGCGTTGGGAGGGACTCCTCCTACGAGCAGTACTTC. It codes for CSVGRDSSYEQYF.

The chain recombines TRBV6-2 or TRBV6-3 with TRBJ1-5; weak D call: TRBD1 (5 bases). There are 19 residues in the CDR3. Germline V gene data show CDR1 as MNHEY and CDR2 as SVGEGT. V lost 8 bases and J 0 bases, leaving 26 bases between the germline ends. In DNA form, the CDR3 reads TGTGCCAGCTCATACGGGCTTCGACGGACATACGATAGCAATCAGCCCCAGCATTTT. This sequence encodes CASSYGLRRTYDSNQPQHF.

This clonotype was detected many times. V and J are TRBV5-1 and TRBJ1-1; 7 bases fit TRBD1. This CDR3 comprises 15 residues. Germline V gene sequence: CDR1 SGHRS, CDR2 YFSETQ. The ends lost 4 bases at V and 5 bases at J; junction bases unmatched: 11. CDR3 nucleotides: TGCGCCAGCAGCCCAGACAGGGCAGAAGGAACTGAAGCTTTCTTT. This gives the protein CASSPDRAEGTEAFF.

The V and J genes are TRBV20-1 and TRBJ1-1; D is undetermined. V was clipped by 5 bases and J by 6 bases, with 10 bases between them. The CDR3 runs 11 residues. Germline CDR1 reads DFQATT; CDR2 reads SNEGSKA (reference sequence). The CDR3 DNA is TGCAGTGCTCTGGCCGGCGCTGAAGCTTTCTTT. Translated, it gives CSALAGAEAFF.

Concerning this clonotype itself: An end of the junction does not agree with germline; a read error may underlie this. The chain employs TRBV27 and TRBJ1-2; the D gene is possibly TRBD1 (6 bases). The CDR3 sequence is 17 residues long. CDR1 and CDR2 (germline): MNHEY, SMNVEV (reference sequence). CDR3 DNA sequence: TGTGCCAGCAGTTTTACACAGGGTTTTGGAGCTAACTATGGCTACCCCTTC. Translating gives CASSFTQGFGANYGYPF.

The V call is TRBV5-8, the J call TRBJ2-1, with D possibly TRBD1 on 6 matching bases. The V end was cut by 1 base, the J end by 7 bases, with 9 bases between. The germline V gene has CDR1 SGHTS and CDR2 YDEGEE. This CDR3 region has 13 residues. For the CDR3, the DNA is TGTGCCAGCAGCTTGTGGGGACAAAATGAGCAGTTCTTC. Its translation: CASSLWGQNEQFF. The full variable domain, rest sourced from reference TRBV5-8 and TRBJ2-1, is EAGVTQSPTHLIKTRGQQATLRCSPISGHTSVYWYQQALGLGLQFLLWYDEGEERNRGNFPPRFSGRQFPNYSSELNVNALELEDSALYLCASSLWGQNEQFFGPGTRLTVL.

A few counts support this clonotype. The chain joins TRBV28 to TRBJ2-1; TRBD1 matches at 9 bases. Germline trimming cut 5 bases from V and 3 bases from J; bases unmatched to any gene: 17. This CDR3 has 19 residues. The V gene's germline CDR1 is MDHEN and CDR2 SYDVKM. CDR3 region: CASSPGDRVGLGFYNEQFF. The CDR3 coding sequence is TGTGCCAGCAGTCCAGGGGACAGGGTAGGATTGGGGTTCTACAATGAGCAGTTCTTC.

Details on this clonotype: A read error may produce the germline difference seen at one junction end. V gene TRBV27 combines with J gene TRBJ1-1; D not certain. CDR1 is MNHEY, CDR2 SMNVEV, per germline (reference sequence). The CDR3 runs to 13 residues. The CDR3 nucleotides read TGTGCCAGCAGTTTATCATCGAACACTGCAGCTTTCTTT. It specifies CASSLSSNTAAFF.

The table lists this clonotype with many counts. The CDR3 bases are TGCGCCAGCAGCCAGGAGGACAGGGACTACTACGAGCAGTACTTC. Residues: CASSQEDRDYYEQYF. The chain couples TRBV4-1 to TRBJ2-7; weak D call: TRBD1 (8 bases). CDR1 is MGHRA and CDR2 is YSYEKL in the germline V gene. Between the trimmed V and J ends, which lost 3 bases and 3 bases, there was a span of 15 bases. The CDR3 is made up of 15 amino acids.

To note about this clonotype: The germline gene is not matched at one end of the junction; a read error may be the cause. CDR3 sequence reads: CANSFTGTLEPSYEQYF. CDR3 sequence (DNA): TGCGCCAACAGCTTCACCGGGACCCTCGAACCCTCCTACGAGCAGTACTTC. V gene TRBV5-1 combines with J gene TRBJ2-7, with D possibly called TRBD1 or TRBD2 (5 bases each). The CDR3 length is 17 residues. Looked up from germline, CDR1 is SGHRS and CDR2 is YFSETQ.

V gene TRBV7-9 combines with J gene TRBJ1-5; 8 nucleotides match TRBD1. Trimming removed 4 bases from V and 3 bases from J; junction bases left unmatched: 5. This CDR3 is 15 amino acids long. Germline V gene sequence: CDR1 SEHNR, CDR2 FQNEAQ (reference sequence). The CDR3, as DNA: TGTGCCAGCAGCTCCTCGGACAGGGCCAATCAGCCCCAGCATTTT. Translating it yields CASSSSDRANQPQHF.